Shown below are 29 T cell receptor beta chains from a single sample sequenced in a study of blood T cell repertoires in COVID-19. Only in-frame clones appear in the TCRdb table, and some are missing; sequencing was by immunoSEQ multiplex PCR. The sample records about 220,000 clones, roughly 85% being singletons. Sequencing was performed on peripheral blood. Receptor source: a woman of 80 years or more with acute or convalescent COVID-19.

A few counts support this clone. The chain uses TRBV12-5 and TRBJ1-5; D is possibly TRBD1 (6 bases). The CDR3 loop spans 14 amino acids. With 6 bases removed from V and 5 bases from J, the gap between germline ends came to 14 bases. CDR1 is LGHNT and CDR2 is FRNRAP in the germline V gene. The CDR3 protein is CASGLGHPDQPQHF. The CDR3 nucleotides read TGTGCTAGTGGGCTGGGACACCCTGATCAGCCCCAGCATTTT.

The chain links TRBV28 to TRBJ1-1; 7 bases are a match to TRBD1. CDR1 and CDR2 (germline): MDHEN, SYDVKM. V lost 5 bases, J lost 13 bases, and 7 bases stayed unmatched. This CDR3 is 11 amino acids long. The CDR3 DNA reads TGTGCCAGCAGTACCGGGACAGCAGGTTTCTTT. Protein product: CASSTGTAGFF.

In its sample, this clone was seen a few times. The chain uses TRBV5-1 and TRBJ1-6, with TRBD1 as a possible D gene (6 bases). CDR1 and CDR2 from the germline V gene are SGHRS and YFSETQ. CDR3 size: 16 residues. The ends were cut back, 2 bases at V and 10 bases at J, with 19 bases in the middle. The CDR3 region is CASSFTGAGEGSPLHF. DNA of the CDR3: TGCGCCAGCAGCTTCACCGGAGCAGGGGAAGGCTCACCCCTCCACTTT.

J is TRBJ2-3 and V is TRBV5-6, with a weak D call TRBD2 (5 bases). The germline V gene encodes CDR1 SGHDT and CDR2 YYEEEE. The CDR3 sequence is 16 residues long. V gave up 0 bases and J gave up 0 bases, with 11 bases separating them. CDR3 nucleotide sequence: TGTGCCAGCAGCTTGGCGGGGATGGCTAGCACAGATACGCAGTATTTT. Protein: CASSLAGMASTDTQYF.

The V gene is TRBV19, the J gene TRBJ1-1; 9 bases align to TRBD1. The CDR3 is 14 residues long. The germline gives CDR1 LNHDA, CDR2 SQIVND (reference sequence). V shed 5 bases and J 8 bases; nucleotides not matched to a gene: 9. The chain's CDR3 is CASSVEDRGLEAFF. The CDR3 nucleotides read TGTGCCAGTAGTGTGGAGGACAGGGGTCTAGAAGCTTTCTTT.

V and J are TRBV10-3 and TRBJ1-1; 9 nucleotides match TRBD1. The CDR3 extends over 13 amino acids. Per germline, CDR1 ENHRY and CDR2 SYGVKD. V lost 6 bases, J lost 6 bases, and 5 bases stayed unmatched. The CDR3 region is CAIRRTGEAEAFF. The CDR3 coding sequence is TGTGCCATCAGACGGACAGGGGAGGCTGAAGCTTTCTTT.

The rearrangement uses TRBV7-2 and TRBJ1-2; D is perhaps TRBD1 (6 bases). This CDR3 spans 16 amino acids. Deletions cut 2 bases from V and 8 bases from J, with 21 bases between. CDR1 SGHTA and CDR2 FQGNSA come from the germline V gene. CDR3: CASSLRQAYYTRGYTF. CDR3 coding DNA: TGTGCCAGCAGCTTAAGACAGGCCTACTATACTCGGGGCTACACCTTC.

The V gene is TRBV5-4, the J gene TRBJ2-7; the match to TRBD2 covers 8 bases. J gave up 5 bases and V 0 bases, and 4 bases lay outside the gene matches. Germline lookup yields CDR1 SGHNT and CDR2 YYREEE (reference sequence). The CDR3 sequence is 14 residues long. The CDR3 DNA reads TGTGCCAGCAGCTTGGCCCAAGCGGGGGACGAGCAGTACTTC. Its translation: CASSLAQAGDEQYF. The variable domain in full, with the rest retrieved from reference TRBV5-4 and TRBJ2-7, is ETGVTQSPTHLIKTRGQQVTLRCSSQSGHNTVSWYQQALGQGPQFIFQYYREEENGRGNFPPRFSGLQFPNYSSELNVNALELDDSALYLCASSLAQAGDEQYFGPGTRLTVT.

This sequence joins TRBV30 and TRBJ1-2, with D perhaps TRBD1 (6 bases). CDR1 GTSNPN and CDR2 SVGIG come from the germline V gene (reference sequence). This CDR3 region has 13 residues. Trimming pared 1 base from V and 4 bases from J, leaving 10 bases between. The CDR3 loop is CAWSGGGPYGYTF. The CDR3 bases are TGTGCCTGGAGTGGAGGGGGTCCCTATGGCTACACCTTC.

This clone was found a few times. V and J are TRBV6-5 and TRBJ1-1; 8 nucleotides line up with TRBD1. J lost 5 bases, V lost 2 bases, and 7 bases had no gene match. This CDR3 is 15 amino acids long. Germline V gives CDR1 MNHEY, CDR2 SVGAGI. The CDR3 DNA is TGTGCCAGCAGTTACAGACCCACAGGGGGGACTGAAGCTTTCTTT. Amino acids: CASSYRPTGGTEAFF.

The CDR3 protein is CASSPSPGARGQPQHF. The DNA for the CDR3 is TGTGCCAGCTCACCATCGCCAGGGGCCCGGGGTCAGCCCCAGCATTTT. The gene calls are TRBV18 and TRBJ1-5; TRBD1 might be the D (6 bases). The ends were cut back, 2 bases at V and 6 bases at J, with 17 bases in the middle. Germline V gene lookup returns CDR1 KGHSH and CDR2 LQKENI. CDR3 length: 16 residues. Filled out from reference TRBV18 and TRBJ1-5, the complete variable domain reads NAGVMQNPRHLVRRRGQEARLRCSPMKGHSHVYWYRQLPEEGLKFMVYLQKENIIDESGMPKERFSAEFPKEGPSILRIQQVVRGDSAAYFCASSPSPGARGQPQHFGDGTRLSIL.

The CDR3 region has the DNA TGTGCCAGCAGCGTAAAGGGGCCTACGGATACGCAGTATTTT. Translating gives CASSVKGPTDTQYF. The J gene is TRBJ2-3, the V gene TRBV9, with D possibly matching TRBD1 (5 bases). V was trimmed by 1 base and J by 6 bases, leaving 12 bases between them. The CDR3 extends over 14 amino acids. Germline V gene lookup returns CDR1 SGDLS and CDR2 YYNGEE.

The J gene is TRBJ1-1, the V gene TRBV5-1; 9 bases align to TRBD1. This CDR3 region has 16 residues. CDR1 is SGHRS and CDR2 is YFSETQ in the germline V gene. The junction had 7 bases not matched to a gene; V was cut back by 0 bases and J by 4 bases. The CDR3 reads CASSLVGDRVGTEAFF. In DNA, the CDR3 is TGCGCCAGCAGCTTGGTTGGGGACAGGGTCGGCACTGAAGCTTTCTTT. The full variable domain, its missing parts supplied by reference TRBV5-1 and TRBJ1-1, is KAGVTQTPRYLIKTRGQQVTLSCSPISGHRSVSWYQQTPGQGLQFLFEYFSETQRNKGNFPGRFSGRQFSNSRSEMNVSTLELGDSALYLCASSLVGDRVGTEAFFGQGTRLTVV.

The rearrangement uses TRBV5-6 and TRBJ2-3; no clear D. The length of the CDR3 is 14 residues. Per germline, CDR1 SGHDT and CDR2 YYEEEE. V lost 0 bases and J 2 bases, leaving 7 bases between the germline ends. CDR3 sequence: CASSLATDTDTQYF. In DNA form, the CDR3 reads TGTGCCAGCAGCTTGGCGACTGACACAGATACGCAGTATTTT. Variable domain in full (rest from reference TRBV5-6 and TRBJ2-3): DAGVTQSPTHLIKTRGQQVTLRCSPKSGHDTVSWYQQALGQGPQFIFQYYEEEERQRGNFPDRFSGHQFPNYSSELNVNALLLGDSALYLCASSLATDTDTQYFGPGTRLTVL.

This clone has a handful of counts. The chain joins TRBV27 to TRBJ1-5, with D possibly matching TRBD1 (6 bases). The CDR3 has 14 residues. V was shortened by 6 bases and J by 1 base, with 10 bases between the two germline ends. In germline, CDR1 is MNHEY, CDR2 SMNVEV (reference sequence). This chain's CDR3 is CASRFRGSNQPQHF. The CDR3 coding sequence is TGTGCCAGCAGATTCAGGGGAAGCAATCAGCCCCAGCATTTT.

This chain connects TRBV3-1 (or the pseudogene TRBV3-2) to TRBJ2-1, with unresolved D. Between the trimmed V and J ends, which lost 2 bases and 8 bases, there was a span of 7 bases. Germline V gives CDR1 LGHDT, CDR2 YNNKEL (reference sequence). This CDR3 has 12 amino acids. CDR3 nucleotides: TGTGCCAGCAGCCAACTCGGAGATGAGCAGTTCTTC. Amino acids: CASSQLGDEQFF.

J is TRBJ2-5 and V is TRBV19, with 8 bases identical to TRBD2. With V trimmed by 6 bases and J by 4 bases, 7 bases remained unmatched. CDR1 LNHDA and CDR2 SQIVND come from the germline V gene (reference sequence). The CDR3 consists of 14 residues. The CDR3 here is CASSPPGGLETQYF. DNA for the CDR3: TGTGCCAGTAGCCCACCGGGGGGGTTAGAGACCCAGTACTTC. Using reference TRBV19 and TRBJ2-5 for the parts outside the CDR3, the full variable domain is DGGITQSPKYLFRKEGQNVTLSCEQNLNHDAMYWYRQDPGQGLRLIYYSQIVNDFQKGDIAEGYSVSREKKESFPLTVTSAQKNPTAFYLCASSPPGGLETQYFGPGTRLLVL.

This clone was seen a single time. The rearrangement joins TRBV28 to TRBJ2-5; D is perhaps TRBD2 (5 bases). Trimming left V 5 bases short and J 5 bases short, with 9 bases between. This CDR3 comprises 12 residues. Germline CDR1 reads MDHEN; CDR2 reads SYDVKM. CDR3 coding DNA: TGTGCCAGCAGTGTGGGAGCGGAGACCCAGTACTTC. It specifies CASSVGAETQYF. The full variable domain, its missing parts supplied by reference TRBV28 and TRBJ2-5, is DVKVTQSSRYLVKRTGEKVFLECVQDMDHENMFWYRQDPGLGLRLIYFSYDVKMKEKGDIPEGYSVSREKKERFSLILESASTNQTSMYLCASSVGAETQYFGPGTRLLVL.

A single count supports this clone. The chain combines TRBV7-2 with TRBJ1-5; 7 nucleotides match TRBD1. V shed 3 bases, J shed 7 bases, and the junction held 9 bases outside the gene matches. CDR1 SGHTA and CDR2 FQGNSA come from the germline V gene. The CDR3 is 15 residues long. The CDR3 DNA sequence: TGTGCCAGCAGCTTTCTACAGGGGTTTGGACAGCCCCAGCATTTT. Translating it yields CASSFLQGFGQPQHF.

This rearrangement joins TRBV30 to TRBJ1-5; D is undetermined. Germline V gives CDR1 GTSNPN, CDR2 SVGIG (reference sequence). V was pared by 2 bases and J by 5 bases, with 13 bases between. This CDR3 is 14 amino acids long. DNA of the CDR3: TGTGCCTGGAGTCTAAGCGTGAAGGATCAGCCCCAGCATTTT. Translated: CAWSLSVKDQPQHF.

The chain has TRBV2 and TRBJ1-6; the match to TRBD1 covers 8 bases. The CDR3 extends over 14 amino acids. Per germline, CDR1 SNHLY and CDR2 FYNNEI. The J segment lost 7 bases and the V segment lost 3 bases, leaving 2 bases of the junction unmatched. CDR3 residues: CASSDDRGNSPLHF. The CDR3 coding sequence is TGTGCCAGCAGTGATGACAGGGGAAATTCACCCCTCCACTTT. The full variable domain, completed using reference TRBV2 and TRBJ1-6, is EPEVTQTPSHQVTQMGQEVILRCVPISNHLYFYWYRQILGQKVEFLVSFYNNEISEKSEIFDDQFSVERPDGSNFTLKIRSTKLEDSAMYFCASSDDRGNSPLHFGNGTRLTVT.

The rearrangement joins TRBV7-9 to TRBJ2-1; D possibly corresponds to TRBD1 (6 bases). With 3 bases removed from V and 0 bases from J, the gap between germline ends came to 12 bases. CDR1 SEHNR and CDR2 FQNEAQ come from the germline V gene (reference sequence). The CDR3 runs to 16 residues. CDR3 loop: CASSFYRASSYNEQFF. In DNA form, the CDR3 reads TGTGCCAGCAGCTTCTACAGGGCGAGCTCCTACAATGAGCAGTTCTTC.

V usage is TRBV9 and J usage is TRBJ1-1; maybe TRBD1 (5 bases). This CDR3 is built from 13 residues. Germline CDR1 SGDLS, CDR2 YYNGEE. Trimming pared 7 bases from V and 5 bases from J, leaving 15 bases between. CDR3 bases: TGTGCCAGCGGAGGAGGGACGGGGACTGAAGCTTTCTTT. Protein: CASGGGTGTEAFF.

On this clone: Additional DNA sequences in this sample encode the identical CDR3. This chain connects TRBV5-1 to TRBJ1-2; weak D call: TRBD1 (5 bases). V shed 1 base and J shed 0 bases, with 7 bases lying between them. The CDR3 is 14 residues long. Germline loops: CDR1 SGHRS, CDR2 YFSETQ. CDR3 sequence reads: CASSLSGTNYGYTF. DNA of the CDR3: TGCGCCAGCAGCTTGTCAGGGACTAACTATGGCTACACCTTC.

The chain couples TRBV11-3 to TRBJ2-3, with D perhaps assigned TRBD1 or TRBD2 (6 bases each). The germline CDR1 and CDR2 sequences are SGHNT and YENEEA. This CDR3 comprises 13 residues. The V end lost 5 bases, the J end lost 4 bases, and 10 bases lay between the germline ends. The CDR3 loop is CASSLGGPDTQYF. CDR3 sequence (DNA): TGTGCCAGCAGCCTAGGGGGGCCAGATACGCAGTATTTT.

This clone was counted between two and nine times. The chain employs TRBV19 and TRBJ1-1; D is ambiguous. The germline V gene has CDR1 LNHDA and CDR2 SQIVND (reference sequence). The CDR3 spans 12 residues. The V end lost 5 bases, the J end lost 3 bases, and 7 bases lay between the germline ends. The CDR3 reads CASSQYDTEAFF. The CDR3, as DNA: TGTGCCAGTAGTCAGTATGACACTGAAGCTTTCTTT.

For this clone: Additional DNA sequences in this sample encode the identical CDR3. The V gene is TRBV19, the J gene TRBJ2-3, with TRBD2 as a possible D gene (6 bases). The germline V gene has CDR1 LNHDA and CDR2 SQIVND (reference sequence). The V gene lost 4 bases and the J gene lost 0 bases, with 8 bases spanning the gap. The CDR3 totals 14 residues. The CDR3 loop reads CASSTGGSTDTQYF. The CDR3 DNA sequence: TGTGCCAGTAGTACCGGGGGAAGCACAGATACGCAGTATTTT.

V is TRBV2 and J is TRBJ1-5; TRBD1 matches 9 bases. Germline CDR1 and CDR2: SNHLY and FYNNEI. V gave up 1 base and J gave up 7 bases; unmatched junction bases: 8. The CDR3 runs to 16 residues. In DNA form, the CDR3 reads TGTGCCAGCAGTGAAGTCGGACAGGGGCCTACCCAGCCCCAGCATTTT. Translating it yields CASSEVGQGPTQPQHF.

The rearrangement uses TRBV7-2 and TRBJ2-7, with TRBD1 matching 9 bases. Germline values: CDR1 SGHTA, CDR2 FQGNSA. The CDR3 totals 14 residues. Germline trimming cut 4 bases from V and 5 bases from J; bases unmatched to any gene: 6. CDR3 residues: CASSWAGQGNEQYF. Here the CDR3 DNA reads TGTGCCAGCAGCTGGGCGGGACAGGGTAACGAGCAGTACTTC.